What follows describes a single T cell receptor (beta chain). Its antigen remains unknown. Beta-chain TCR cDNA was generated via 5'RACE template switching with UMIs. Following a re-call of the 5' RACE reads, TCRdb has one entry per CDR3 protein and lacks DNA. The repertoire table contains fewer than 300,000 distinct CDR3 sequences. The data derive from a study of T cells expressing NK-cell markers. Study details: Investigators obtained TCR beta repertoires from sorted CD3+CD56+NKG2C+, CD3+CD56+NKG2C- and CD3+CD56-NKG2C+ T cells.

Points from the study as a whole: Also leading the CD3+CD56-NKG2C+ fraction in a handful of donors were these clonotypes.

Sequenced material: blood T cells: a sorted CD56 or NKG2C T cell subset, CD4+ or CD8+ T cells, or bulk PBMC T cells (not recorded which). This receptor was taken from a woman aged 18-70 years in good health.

This CDR3 is CSATLAGESYNEQFF. This chain links TRBV20-1 with TRBJ2-1; with no DNA, the TCRdb D assignment of TRBD2 cannot be verified. The V gene's germline CDR1 is DFQATT and CDR2 SNEGSKA (reference sequence). This CDR3 contains 15 residues.